Listed below are T cell receptor beta chains from one sample, sequenced in a study of blood T cell repertoires in COVID-19. Some clones are missing from TCRdb's copy, which holds only in-frame ones; the method was immunoSEQ multiplex PCR. Here the sample spans 250,000 or so clones, about 86% being singletons. Sequencing was done on a sample of peripheral blood. The receptors shown here come from a man aged 25-45 years with active or convalescent COVID-19. Each CDR3 is given without its conserved first and last residue. Each record gives: V gene, J gene, clone size, CDR3 protein. Only part of the rows carry a size: once, few, many, or a class if the clone is expanded.

V gene: TRBV9; J gene: TRBJ2-3; clone size: -; CDR3 protein: ASSASQGVGDTQY
V gene: TRBV30; J gene: TRBJ2-5; clone size: few; CDR3 protein: AWSVGGSRAQETQY
V gene: TRBV2; J gene: TRBJ2-3; clone size: -; CDR3 protein: ASSGLPTDTQY
V gene: TRBV27; J gene: TRBJ1-5; clone size: -; CDR3 protein: ASSSGMGQPQH
V gene: TRBV12-5; J gene: TRBJ2-1; clone size: -; CDR3 protein: ASGLVREIISYNEQF
V gene: TRBV6-2/TRBV6-3; J gene: TRBJ2-7; clone size: -; CDR3 protein: ASSARQGGYEQY
V gene: TRBV2; J gene: TRBJ1-6; clone size: -; CDR3 protein: ASVQGYNSPLH
V gene: TRBV27; J gene: TRBJ1-1; clone size: -; CDR3 protein: ASSFPKNTEAF
V gene: TRBV6-5; J gene: TRBJ1-5; clone size: -; CDR3 protein: ASRPDRDNQPQH
V gene: TRBV15; J gene: TRBJ1-4; clone size: -; CDR3 protein: ATSRFQGRSEKLF
V gene: TRBV6-5; J gene: TRBJ2-7; clone size: once; CDR3 protein: ASSYLLAGGTYEQY
V gene: TRBV19; J gene: TRBJ1-1; clone size: -; CDR3 protein: ASSIVQGAGRNTEAF
V gene: TRBV19; J gene: TRBJ2-7; clone size: -; CDR3 protein: ASSIGTETSYEQY
V gene: TRBV7-9; J gene: TRBJ2-7; clone size: once; CDR3 protein: ASSFTGPEQY
V gene: TRBV27; J gene: TRBJ1-1; clone size: -; CDR3 protein: ASSPDRGTEAF
V gene: TRBV6-1; J gene: TRBJ2-2; clone size: -; CDR3 protein: ASSGVGGGNTGELF
V gene: TRBV9; J gene: TRBJ1-2; clone size: -; CDR3 protein: ASSVAGRGNYGYT
V gene: TRBV13; J gene: TRBJ1-5; clone size: -; CDR3 protein: ASSPPPGQEKSPNQPQH